A selection of T cell receptor beta chains follows, all from one sample in a study of cytotoxic CD8 clonotypes in ibrutinib-treated CLL. Sequenced by immunoSEQ multiplex PCR; TCRdb stores in-frame clones only, minus some. The sample has roughly 15,000 clones, 80% to 85% seen once; the top ten hold over 15%. The sequencing used PBMCs, collected before ibrutinib treatment. Receptors originate from a human donor with chronic lymphocytic leukemia. The CDR3 runs from the conserved cysteine through the conserved F or W. D genes are given only for firm matches. Not every row has a clone size; where given, it reads once, few, many or a size class.

clone size: -; J gene: TRBJ2-5; V gene: TRBV6-1; D gene: TRBD2; CDR3 DNA: TGTGCCAGCAGTGCCACTAGCGGGAGCCAGACCCAGTACTTC; CDR3 protein: CASSATSGSQTQYF
clone size: -; J gene: TRBJ2-1; V gene: TRBV7-3; D gene: TRBD2; CDR3 DNA: TGTGCCAGCGGTAGCGGGAGGGCCGAAAATGAGCAGTTCTTC; CDR3 protein: CASGSGRAENEQFF
clone size: -; J gene: TRBJ2-3; V gene: TRBV4-3; D gene: -; CDR3 DNA: TGCGCCAGCAGCCAAGAGACCTCTAGCACAGATACGCAGTATTTT; CDR3 protein: CASSQETSSTDTQYF
clone size: -; J gene: TRBJ2-2; V gene: TRBV5-5; D gene: TRBD2; CDR3 DNA: TGTGCCAGCAGCTTGTGGGGAGGGGTCCTCACCGGGGAGCTGTTTTTT; CDR3 protein: CASSLWGGVLTGELFF
clone size: -; J gene: TRBJ2-2; V gene: TRBV7-9; D gene: TRBD1; CDR3 DNA: TGTGCCAGCCGGGGACAGGGGCGCGACACCGGGGAGCTGTTTTTT; CDR3 protein: CASRGQGRDTGELFF
clone size: few; J gene: TRBJ2-3; V gene: TRBV5-1; D gene: -; CDR3 DNA: TGCGCCAGCAGCTTTGGACAGATCACAGATACGCAGTATTTT; CDR3 protein: CASSFGQITDTQYF
clone size: -; J gene: TRBJ1-4; V gene: TRBV15; D gene: -; CDR3 DNA: TGTGCCACCAGCAGAGATATCGCGGGGGTCGGTGAAAAACTGTTTTTT; CDR3 protein: CATSRDIAGVGEKLFF
clone size: -; J gene: TRBJ1-5; V gene: TRBV30; D gene: TRBD1; CDR3 DNA: TGTGCCTGGAGTTCCGGACAGGGGGGTCAGCCCCAGCATTTT; CDR3 protein: CAWSSGQGGQPQHF
clone size: -; J gene: TRBJ2-7; V gene: TRBV7-6; D gene: TRBD1; CDR3 DNA: TGTGCCAGCAGCTTAGACAGGGGTCCCGACGAGCAGTACTTC; CDR3 protein: CASSLDRGPDEQYF
clone size: -; J gene: TRBJ2-7; V gene: TRBV19; D gene: -; CDR3 DNA: TGTGCCAGTAGTATATCCCTAGGTTCCCACGAGCAGTACTTC; CDR3 protein: CASSISLGSHEQYF
clone size: -; J gene: TRBJ1-1; V gene: TRBV27; D gene: TRBD1; CDR3 DNA: TGTGCCAGCAGTTCCGGACAGGGGGCATTTGGTAACACTGAAGCTTTCTTT; CDR3 protein: CASSSGQGAFGNTEAFF
clone size: -; J gene: TRBJ2-2; V gene: TRBV19; D gene: TRBD1; CDR3 DNA: TGTGCCAGTAGTCTGACAGGGGGCACCGGGGAGCTGTTTTTT; CDR3 protein: CASSLTGGTGELFF
clone size: -; J gene: TRBJ1-2; V gene: TRBV21-1; D gene: -; CDR3 DNA: TGTGCCAGCAGCCGGACAGGCGGAAGAGGCTACACCTTC; CDR3 protein: CASSRTGGRGYTF
clone size: few; J gene: TRBJ2-7; V gene: TRBV10-2; D gene: TRBD2; CDR3 DNA: TGCGCCAGCAGTCCCGGGACTAGCGCCTCCTACGAGCAGTACTTC; CDR3 protein: CASSPGTSASYEQYF
clone size: -; J gene: TRBJ2-7; V gene: TRBV28; D gene: TRBD2; CDR3 DNA: TGTGCCAGCAGGGAGGGACTAGCGGGAGTCTACGAGCAGTACTTC; CDR3 protein: CASREGLAGVYEQYF
clone size: -; J gene: TRBJ2-1; V gene: TRBV19; D gene: -; CDR3 DNA: TGTGCCAGTAGTATCCCAGGGGACAATGAGCAGTTCTTC; CDR3 protein: CASSIPGDNEQFF
clone size: few; J gene: TRBJ2-5; V gene: TRBV19; D gene: TRBD1; CDR3 DNA: TGTGCCAGTAGTATTAGTCAACAGGGGGCACATGAGACCCAGTACTTC; CDR3 protein: CASSISQQGAHETQYF
clone size: -; J gene: TRBJ2-4; V gene: TRBV27; D gene: -; CDR3 DNA: TGTGCCAGCAGTTTATCGGGTAGAAAAAACATTCAGTACTTC; CDR3 protein: CASSLSGRKNIQYF
clone size: -; J gene: TRBJ1-2; V gene: TRBV2; D gene: -; CDR3 DNA: TGTGCCAGCAGGGGGGAGGGAAAGATTTATGGCTACACCTTC; CDR3 protein: CASRGEGKIYGYTF
clone size: -; J gene: TRBJ2-1; V gene: TRBV11-2; D gene: -; CDR3 DNA: TGTGCCAGCAGCTCGCGACTCGGGTACGTCGATGAGCAGTTCTTC; CDR3 protein: CASSSRLGYVDEQFF
clone size: -; J gene: TRBJ2-7; V gene: TRBV6-5; D gene: -; CDR3 DNA: TGTGCCAGCAGTTACTCGATATCTTCCTACGAGCAGTACTTC; CDR3 protein: CASSYSISSYEQYF
clone size: few; J gene: TRBJ1-5; V gene: TRBV28; D gene: -; CDR3 DNA: TGTGCCAGCAGTTTTAAGAGAAATAGCAATCAGCCCCAGCATTTT; CDR3 protein: CASSFKRNSNQPQHF
clone size: once; J gene: TRBJ1-2; V gene: TRBV28; D gene: -; CDR3 DNA: TGTGCCAGCAGTCTCGGACGGAGGGGCTACACCTTC; CDR3 protein: CASSLGRRGYTF
clone size: -; J gene: TRBJ2-2; V gene: TRBV11-3; D gene: TRBD1; CDR3 DNA: TGTGCCAGCAGCTTAGGGGATGGACAGGTGGACACCGGGGAGCTGTTTTTT; CDR3 protein: CASSLGDGQVDTGELFF
clone size: few; J gene: TRBJ1-2; V gene: TRBV28; D gene: -; CDR3 DNA: TGTGCCAGTCACCCCGGGCAGCTCTATGGCTACACCTTC; CDR3 protein: CASHPGQLYGYTF
clone size: -; J gene: TRBJ1-5; V gene: TRBV6-6; D gene: -; CDR3 DNA: TGTGCCAGCAGTTATGGGACGGGTGAGAATCAGCCCCAGCATTTT; CDR3 protein: CASSYGTGENQPQHF
clone size: -; J gene: TRBJ2-7; V gene: TRBV5-4; D gene: TRBD1; CDR3 DNA: TGTGCCAGCAGCTACCCGGGACAGGGAAACGAGCAGTACTTC; CDR3 protein: CASSYPGQGNEQYF
clone size: once; J gene: TRBJ2-7; V gene: TRBV11-3; D gene: -; CDR3 DNA: TGTGCCAGCAGCTTCAGTAACGCGGAGGAGCAGTACTTC; CDR3 protein: CASSFSNAEEQYF
clone size: few; J gene: TRBJ2-6; V gene: TRBV10-3; D gene: -; CDR3 DNA: TGTGCCATCGGTGACGTGAACGGGGCCAACGTCCTGACTTTC; CDR3 protein: CAIGDVNGANVLTF
clone size: -; J gene: TRBJ2-2; V gene: TRBV7-2; D gene: TRBD1; CDR3 DNA: TGTGCCAGCAGCAGAGGGACAGGGGGTACCGGGGAGCTGTTTTTT; CDR3 protein: CASSRGTGGTGELFF
clone size: -; J gene: TRBJ1-5; V gene: TRBV19; D gene: TRBD1; CDR3 DNA: TGTGCCAGTAGTACAGGGGGCGGCCAGCCCCAGCATTTT; CDR3 protein: CASSTGGGQPQHF
clone size: once; J gene: TRBJ1-5; V gene: TRBV28; D gene: TRBD1; CDR3 DNA: TGTGCCAGCAGGAAAACCCAGGGGGTCAATCAGCCCCAGCATTTT; CDR3 protein: CASRKTQGVNQPQHF
clone size: -; J gene: TRBJ2-3; V gene: TRBV25-1; D gene: -; CDR3 DNA: TGTGCCAGCTCCGGGACAAACGGCCCAGATACGCAGTATTTT; CDR3 protein: CASSGTNGPDTQYF
clone size: few; J gene: TRBJ1-1; V gene: TRBV27; D gene: -; CDR3 DNA: TGTGCCAGCAGTTTATCGAGCAGGGGTGGGAACACTGAAGCTTTCTTT; CDR3 protein: CASSLSSRGGNTEAFF
clone size: -; J gene: TRBJ2-3; V gene: TRBV7-2; D gene: -; CDR3 DNA: TGTGCCAGCAGGGGGAGTGTTTCCACAGATACGCAGTATTTT; CDR3 protein: CASRGSVSTDTQYF
clone size: -; J gene: TRBJ2-1; V gene: TRBV27; D gene: -; CDR3 DNA: TGTGCCAGCAGTTCTCTATCCGGGCCTTCTGGCCAGTTCTTC; CDR3 protein: CASSSLSGPSGQFF
clone size: -; J gene: TRBJ2-5; V gene: TRBV13; D gene: -; CDR3 DNA: TGTGCCAGCAGCACCCGGACTCGACAAGAGACCCAGTACTTC; CDR3 protein: CASSTRTRQETQYF
clone size: -; J gene: TRBJ2-3; V gene: TRBV2; D gene: -; CDR3 DNA: TGTGCCAGCAGTACCCCCTCCCCCCCAGATACGCAGTATTTT; CDR3 protein: CASSTPSPPDTQYF
clone size: few; J gene: TRBJ2-2; V gene: TRBV19; D gene: -; CDR3 DNA: TGTGCCAGTGGGATCAGTCGGGGGGAGCTGTTTTTT; CDR3 protein: CASGISRGELFF
clone size: once; J gene: TRBJ1-2; V gene: TRBV28; D gene: TRBD1; CDR3 DNA: TGTGCCAGCAGTTTCCACCTCGCCCGGACAGGTTCTTTGGGCTACACCTTC; CDR3 protein: CASSFHLARTGSLGYTF
clone size: -; J gene: TRBJ2-1; V gene: TRBV27; D gene: -; CDR3 DNA: TGTGCCAGCAGTCCAAGTCCTCGCTCCTACAATGAGCAGTTCTTC; CDR3 protein: CASSPSPRSYNEQFF
clone size: -; J gene: TRBJ2-5; V gene: TRBV29-1; D gene: -; CDR3 DNA: TGCAGCGTTGAGGGCAGGGGCGAGACCCAGTACTTC; CDR3 protein: CSVEGRGETQYF
clone size: -; J gene: TRBJ2-7; V gene: TRBV27; D gene: -; CDR3 DNA: TGTGCCAGCAGGACAACCCGACTCCACGGGGAGCAGTACTTC; CDR3 protein: CASRTTRLHGEQYF
clone size: -; J gene: TRBJ1-1; V gene: TRBV6-4; D gene: TRBD1; CDR3 DNA: TGTGCCAGCAGTGAAACATATAACCAGGGGGGGAACACTGAAGCTTTCTTT; CDR3 protein: CASSETYNQGGNTEAFF
clone size: few; J gene: TRBJ2-7; V gene: TRBV19; D gene: -; CDR3 DNA: TGTGCCAGTAGTATCCCCGGGAGTACGTTCGAGCAGTACTTC; CDR3 protein: CASSIPGSTFEQYF
clone size: -; J gene: TRBJ2-2; V gene: TRBV2; D gene: -; CDR3 DNA: TGTGCCAGCAGTGATAGGAGAACCGGGGAGCTGTTTTTT; CDR3 protein: CASSDRRTGELFF